This is a list of T cell receptor beta chains from one sample in a study of blood T cell repertoires in COVID-19. Only in-frame clones appear in the TCRdb table, and some are missing; sequencing was by immunoSEQ multiplex PCR. In the table there are about 220,000 clones, 65% to 85% of which are singletons. Material: peripheral blood. The receptors stem from a young woman who had recovered from COVID-19. Both conserved end residues are part of each CDR3. D genes are given only for firm matches. Some rows have no size entry. The others give once, few or many, or a class for an expanded clone.

TRBD1	TRBV11-2	TRBJ2-7	15	-	CASSTMGTANYEQYF	TGTGCCAGCAGCACTATGGGGACAGCAAACTACGAGCAGTACTTC
-	TRBV3-1/TRBV3-2	TRBJ1-4	15	-	CASSPRDTRNEKLFF	TGTGCCAGCAGCCCACGGGACACTCGGAATGAAAAACTGTTTTTT
-	TRBV15	TRBJ2-1	12	-	CATSGLYNEQFF	TGTGCCACCAGCGGCTTATACAATGAGCAGTTCTTC
-	TRBV2	TRBJ2-5	12	few	CASSVGEETQYF	TGTGCCAGCAGTGTAGGGGAAGAGACCCAGTACTTC
-	TRBV5-6	TRBJ2-5	17	-	CASSLYYGQPIQETQYF	TGTGCCAGCAGCTTGTATTATGGACAGCCGATCCAAGAGACCCAGTACTTC
TRBD2	TRBV2	TRBJ2-3	14	few	CASAQREGGDTQYF	TGTGCCAGCGCCCAGCGGGAGGGGGGGGATACGCAGTATTTT
TRBD1	TRBV27	TRBJ1-2	14	-	CASLSPGTGNGYTF	TGTGCCAGCTTATCCCCCGGGACAGGGAATGGCTACACCTTC
-	TRBV10-3	TRBJ1-2	16	-	CAISAQGGLNNYGYTF	TGTGCCATCAGCGCTCAGGGCGGCCTTAACAACTATGGCTACACCTTC
-	TRBV29-1	TRBJ1-4	11	-	CSVGDGVKLFF	TGCAGCGTGGGCGACGGGGTAAAACTGTTTTTT
-	TRBV7-9	TRBJ1-1	17	many	CASSELLETGMNTEAFF	TGTGCCAGCAGCGAGTTACTCGAAACGGGTATGAACACTGAAGCTTTCTTT
-	TRBV7-3	TRBJ2-4	14	-	CASSLGGGKNIQYF	TGTGCCAGCAGCTTAGGAGGTGGCAAAAACATTCAGTACTTC
TRBD1	TRBV5-1	TRBJ2-1	19	-	CASSLTRPITGGANNEQFF	TGCGCCAGCAGCTTGACCCGACCAATCACAGGGGGCGCGAACAATGAGCAGTTCTTC
-	TRBV5-6	TRBJ1-6	16	once	CASSLIEVTYNSPLHF	TGTGCCAGCAGCTTGATTGAGGTTACCTATAATTCACCCCTCCACTTT
TRBD2	TRBV7-2	TRBJ2-1	15	-	CASSLSREYYNEQFF	TGTGCCAGCAGCTTATCGCGGGAGTACTACAATGAGCAGTTCTTC
-	TRBV21-1	TRBJ1-2	14	-	CASSKRGTVRGGTF	TGTGCCAGCAGCAAAAGGGGGACAGTCAGAGGGGGCACCTTC
TRBD1	TRBV10-3	TRBJ1-1	14	-	CAISVRDREGEAFF	TGTGCCATCAGTGTAAGGGACAGGGAGGGTGAAGCTTTCTTT
-	TRBV9	TRBJ1-2	15	-	CASSAGSGGAYGYTF	TGTGCCAGCAGCGCGGGATCGGGGGGGGCCTATGGCTACACCTTC
TRBD1	TRBV5-5	TRBJ2-7	17	-	CASSLAIQGAFRYEQYF	TGTGCCAGCAGTTTGGCGATCCAGGGGGCCTTTCGCTACGAGCAGTACTTC
-	TRBV28	TRBJ1-3	14	-	CASSLTQGQHTIYF	TGTGCCAGCAGTTTAACGCAGGGTCAGCACACCATATATTTT
-	TRBV7-2	TRBJ1-1	13	-	CASSLIGSTEAFF	TGTGCCAGCAGCTTGATTGGGAGCACTGAAGCTTTCTTT
-	TRBV15	TRBJ1-2	14	-	CATHLPTGTTGYTF	TGTGCCACCCACCTACCGACAGGAACTACTGGCTACACCTTC
TRBD1	TRBV6-4	TRBJ2-1	13	-	CASSPRGLGEQFF	TGTGCCAGTAGCCCCAGGGGGCTTGGCGAGCAGTTCTTC
TRBD2	TRBV2	TRBJ2-7	13	-	CAGREGTSYEQYF	TGTGCCGGCAGGGAGGGGACCTCCTACGAGCAGTACTTC
TRBD2	TRBV5-1	TRBJ2-2	20	-	CASSLAGWTSGITNTGELFF	TGCGCCAGCAGCTTGGCCGGCTGGACTAGCGGGATAACGAACACCGGGGAGCTGTTTTTT
TRBD2	TRBV7-9	TRBJ2-2	18	-	CASSLTSGSPRGTGELFF	TGTGCCAGCAGCTTAACTAGCGGGAGCCCCCGGGGCACCGGGGAGCTGTTTTTT
TRBD1	TRBV5-1	TRBJ2-3	16	-	CASSSNRGISTDTQYF	TGCGCCAGCAGCAGTAACAGGGGGATAAGCACAGATACGCAGTATTTT
TRBD1	TRBV4-1	TRBJ1-2	16	-	CASSPNRDRANYGYTF	TGCGCCAGCAGCCCCAACCGGGACAGGGCTAACTATGGCTACACCTTC
-	TRBV7-9	TRBJ2-2	14	-	CASSLMAVSGELFF	TGTGCCAGCAGCTTAATGGCGGTCTCCGGGGAGCTGTTTTTT
-	TRBV5-1	TRBJ2-3	15	-	CASSFGGRVTDTQYF	TGCGCCAGCAGCTTTGGAGGGCGGGTGACAGATACGCAGTATTTT
-	TRBV13	TRBJ2-4	17	few	CASSSMDSGKPGNIQYF	TGTGCCAGCAGCTCCATGGATAGCGGTAAACCAGGAAACATTCAGTACTTC
TRBD1	TRBV5-1	TRBJ2-7	12	-	CASSGDSYEQYF	TGCGCCAGCAGCGGGGACAGCTACGAGCAGTACTTC
-	TRBV5-1	TRBJ2-5	15	few	CASSSRGLLKETQYF	TGCGCCAGCAGCTCCCGAGGACTCCTGAAAGAGACCCAGTACTTC
-	TRBV5-8	TRBJ2-6	17	-	CASSLADRTDGANVLTF	TGTGCCAGCAGCTTGGCCGACAGGACGGATGGGGCCAACGTCCTGACTTTC
-	TRBV6-5	TRBJ1-3	14	-	CASSSGGGGYTIYF	TGTGCCAGCAGTTCGGGGGGGGGCGGATACACCATATATTTT
-	TRBV3-1/TRBV3-2	TRBJ2-1	17	-	CASSPRAGYRVYNEQFF	TGTGCCAGCAGCCCGAGGGCCGGTTACAGGGTCTACAATGAGCAGTTCTTC
TRBD1	TRBV18	TRBJ2-5	14	-	CASSPGQGRETQYF	TGTGCCAGCTCACCAGGACAGGGAAGAGAGACCCAGTACTTC
TRBD2	TRBV5-4	TRBJ2-1	17	-	CASSNPNSGALWHEQFF	TGTGCCAGCAGCAACCCAAATAGCGGGGCCCTCTGGCATGAGCAGTTCTTC
-	TRBV6-6	TRBJ2-1	12	-	CASSTGGNEQFF	TGTGCCAGCAGTACCGGAGGCAATGAGCAGTTCTTC
-	TRBV7-3	TRBJ2-7	15	once	CASSLSAGPNYEQYF	TGTGCCAGCAGCTTATCGGCGGGACCGAACTACGAGCAGTACTTC
TRBD1	TRBV19	TRBJ2-1	15	-	CASSSRGGTNNEQFF	TGTGCCAGTAGTAGTAGAGGGGGCACGAACAATGAGCAGTTCTTC
TRBD1	TRBV10-2	TRBJ1-1	15	-	CASSDSGQGNTEAFF	TGCGCCAGCAGTGACTCGGGACAGGGCAACACTGAAGCTTTCTTT
TRBD2	TRBV4-1	TRBJ2-3	17	-	CASSQVTSAGGTDTQYF	TGCGCCAGCAGCCAGGTGACTAGTGCGGGGGGGACAGATACGCAGTATTTT
-	TRBV3-1/TRBV3-2	TRBJ2-1	11	-	CASSSTDEQFF	TGTGCCAGCAGCTCTACGGATGAGCAGTTCTTC
TRBD1	TRBV11-2	TRBJ1-5	16	-	CASSSVDRATGQPQHF	TGTGCCAGCAGCTCGGTGGACAGGGCGACCGGTCAGCCCCAGCATTTT
TRBD1	TRBV12-5	TRBJ1-2	14	-	CASGLSRTGHGYTF	TGTGCTAGTGGTTTGTCCCGGACAGGCCATGGCTACACCTTC
TRBD2	TRBV2	TRBJ2-2	16	-	CASSGPLAGVSGELFF	TGTGCCAGCAGTGGCCCCCTAGCGGGAGTGTCCGGGGAGCTGTTTTTT
-	TRBV5-1	TRBJ1-5	16	-	CASSVGGRGGGQPQHF	TGCGCCAGCAGCGTGGGCGGGAGGGGAGGAGGACAGCCCCAGCATTTT
-	TRBV19	TRBJ1-2	13	-	CASSRQGPDGYTF	TGTGCCAGTAGTAGGCAGGGGCCGGATGGCTACACCTTC